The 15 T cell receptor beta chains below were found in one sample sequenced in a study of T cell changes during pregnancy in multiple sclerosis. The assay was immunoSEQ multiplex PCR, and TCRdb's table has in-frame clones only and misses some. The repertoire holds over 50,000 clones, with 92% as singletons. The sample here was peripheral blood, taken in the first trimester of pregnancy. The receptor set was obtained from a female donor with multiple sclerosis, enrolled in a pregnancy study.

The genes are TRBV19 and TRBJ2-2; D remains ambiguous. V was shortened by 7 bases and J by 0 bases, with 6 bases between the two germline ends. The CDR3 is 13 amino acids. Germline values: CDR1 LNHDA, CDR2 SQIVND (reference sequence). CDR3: CASILANTGELFF. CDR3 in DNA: TGTGCCAGTATTCTAGCGAACACCGGGGAGCTGTTTTTT.

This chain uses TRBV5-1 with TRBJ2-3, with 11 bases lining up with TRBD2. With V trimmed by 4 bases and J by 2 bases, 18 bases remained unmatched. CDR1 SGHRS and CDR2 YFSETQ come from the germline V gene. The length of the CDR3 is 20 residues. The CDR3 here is CASSSNGGVAGGPNTDTQYF. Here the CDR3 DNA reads TGCGCCAGCAGCAGCAACGGGGGAGTAGCGGGAGGGCCTAACACAGATACGCAGTATTTT.

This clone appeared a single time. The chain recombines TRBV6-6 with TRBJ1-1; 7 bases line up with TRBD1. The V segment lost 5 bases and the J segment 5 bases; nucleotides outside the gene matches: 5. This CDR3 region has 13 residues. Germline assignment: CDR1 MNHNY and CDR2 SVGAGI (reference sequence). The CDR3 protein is CASSQNRGTEAFF. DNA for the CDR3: TGTGCCAGCAGTCAGAACAGGGGTACTGAAGCTTTCTTT.

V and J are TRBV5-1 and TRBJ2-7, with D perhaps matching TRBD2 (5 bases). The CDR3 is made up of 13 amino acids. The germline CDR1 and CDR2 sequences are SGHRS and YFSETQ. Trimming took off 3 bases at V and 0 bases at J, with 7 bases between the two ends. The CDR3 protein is CASSSGSSYEQYF. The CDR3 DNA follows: TGCGCCAGCAGCTCGGGGAGCTCCTACGAGCAGTACTTC.

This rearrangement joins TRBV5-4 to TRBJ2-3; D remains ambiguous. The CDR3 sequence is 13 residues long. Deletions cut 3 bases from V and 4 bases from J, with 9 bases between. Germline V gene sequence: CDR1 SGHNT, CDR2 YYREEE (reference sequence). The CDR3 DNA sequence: TGTGCCAGCAGCTCGACCCAGGCAGATACGCAGTATTTT. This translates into CASSSTQADTQYF.

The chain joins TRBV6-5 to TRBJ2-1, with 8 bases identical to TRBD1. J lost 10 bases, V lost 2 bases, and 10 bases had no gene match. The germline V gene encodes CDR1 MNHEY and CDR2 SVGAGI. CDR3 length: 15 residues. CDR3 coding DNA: TGTGCCAGCAGTTACCCCCAGGGGGCGCGTTCGGAGCAGTTCTTC. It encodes CASSYPQGARSEQFF.

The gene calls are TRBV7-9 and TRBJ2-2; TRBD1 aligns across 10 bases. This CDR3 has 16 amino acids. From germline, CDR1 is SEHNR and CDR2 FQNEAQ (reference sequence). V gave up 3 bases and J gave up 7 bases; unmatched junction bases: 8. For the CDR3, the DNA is TGTGCCAGCAGCTTGTCCGGGACAGGGGTTGACGGGGAGCTGTTTTTT. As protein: CASSLSGTGVDGELFF.

This CDR3 is CASSTGTGQAGELFF. The DNA of the CDR3 is TGCGCCAGCAGCACGGGGACAGGGCAGGCCGGGGAGCTGTTTTTT. The V gene is TRBV5-1, the J gene TRBJ2-2; 9 bases match TRBD1. The CDR3 covers 15 residues. Germline V gene sequence: CDR1 SGHRS, CDR2 YFSETQ. Unmatched junction bases numbered 7, after V lost 4 bases and J lost 6 bases.

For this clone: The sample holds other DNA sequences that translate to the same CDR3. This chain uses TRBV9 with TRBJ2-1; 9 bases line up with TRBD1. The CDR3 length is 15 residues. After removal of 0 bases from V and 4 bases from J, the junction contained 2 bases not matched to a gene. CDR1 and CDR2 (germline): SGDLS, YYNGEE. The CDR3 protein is CASSVGDREYNEQFF. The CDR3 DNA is TGTGCCAGCAGCGTAGGGGACAGGGAATACAATGAGCAGTTCTTC.

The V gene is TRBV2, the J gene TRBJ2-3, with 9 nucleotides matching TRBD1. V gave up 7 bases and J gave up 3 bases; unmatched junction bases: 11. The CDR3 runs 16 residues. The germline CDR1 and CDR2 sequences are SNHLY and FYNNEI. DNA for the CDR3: TGTGCCAGCATTCCCCTAGGACAGGGGATGACAGATACGCAGTATTTT. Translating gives CASIPLGQGMTDTQYF. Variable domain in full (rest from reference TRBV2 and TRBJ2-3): EPEVTQTPSHQVTQMGQEVILRCVPISNHLYFYWYRQILGQKVEFLVSFYNNEISEKSEIFDDQFSVERPDGSNFTLKIRSTKLEDSAMYFCASIPLGQGMTDTQYFGPGTRLTVL.

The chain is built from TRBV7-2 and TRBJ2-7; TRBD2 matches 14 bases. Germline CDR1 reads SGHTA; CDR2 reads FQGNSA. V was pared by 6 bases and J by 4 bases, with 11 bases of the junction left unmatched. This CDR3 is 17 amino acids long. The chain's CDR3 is CASSFMAGTSGSYEQYF. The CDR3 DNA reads TGTGCCAGCAGTTTTATGGCCGGGACTAGCGGGAGTTACGAGCAGTACTTC.

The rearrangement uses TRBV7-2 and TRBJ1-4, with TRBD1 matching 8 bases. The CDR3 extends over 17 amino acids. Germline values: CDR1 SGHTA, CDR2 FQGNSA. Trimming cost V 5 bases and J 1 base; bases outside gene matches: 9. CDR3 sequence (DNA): TGTGCCAGCAGCATCGGACAGGGTTTCGGAACTAATGAAAAACTGTTTTTT. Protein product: CASSIGQGFGTNEKLFF.

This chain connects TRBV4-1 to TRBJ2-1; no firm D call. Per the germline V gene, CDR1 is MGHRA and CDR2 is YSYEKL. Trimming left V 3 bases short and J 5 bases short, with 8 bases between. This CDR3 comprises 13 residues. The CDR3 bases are TGCGCCAGCAGCCAGCTCCTAGACAATGAGCAGTTCTTC. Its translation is CASSQLLDNEQFF.

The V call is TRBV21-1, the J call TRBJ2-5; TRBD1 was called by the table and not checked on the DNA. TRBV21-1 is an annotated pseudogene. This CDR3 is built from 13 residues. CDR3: CARWGQYQETQYF. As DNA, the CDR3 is TGTGCCAGGTGGGGACAGTACCAAGAGACCCAGTACTTC.

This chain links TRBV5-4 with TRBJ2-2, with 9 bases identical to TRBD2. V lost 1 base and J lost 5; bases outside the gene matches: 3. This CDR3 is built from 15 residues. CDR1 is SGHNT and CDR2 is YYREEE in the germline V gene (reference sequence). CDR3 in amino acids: CASSLQAGGTGELFF. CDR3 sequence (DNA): TGTGCCAGCAGCTTGCAAGCGGGAGGTACCGGGGAGCTGTTTTTT.